This is a list of T cell receptor beta chains from one sample in a study of cytomegalovirus exposure and HLA in healthy donors. This table comes from immunoSEQ multiplex PCR, and its TCRdb copy is limited to in-frame clones, with some not included. The table shows approximately 170,000 clones, with more than 80% occurring only once. Sequenced: PBMCs. The receptors derive from a male donor in good health and CMV-seronegative. CDR3s include the opening cysteine and the closing phenylalanine or tryptophan. Fields, in order: J gene, D gene, clone size, V gene, CDR3 protein, CDR3 DNA. The D gene is left open where the match is weak. The size of a clone is reported for some rows only, either as once, few or many, or as a class for expanded clones.

>TRBJ2-1|TRBD2|.|TRBV25-1
CASRPTGTSGYNEQFF
TGTGCCAGCAGGCCCACCGGGACTAGCGGATACAATGAGCAGTTCTTC
>TRBJ2-7|TRBD2|.|TRBV6-6
CASRNGLAVSYEQYF
TGTGCCAGCAGGAACGGACTAGCGGTCTCCTACGAGCAGTACTTC
>TRBJ2-1|.|.|TRBV28
CASSPSRIDSYNEQFF
TGTGCCAGCAGTCCGTCGCGGATAGACTCCTACAATGAGCAGTTCTTC
>TRBJ1-2|.|.|TRBV30
CAWSTTPGLNAGGYTF
TGTGCCTGGAGTACTACACCGGGACTCAACGCGGGAGGCTACACCTTC
>TRBJ2-2|TRBD2|.|TRBV13
CASSLWRESVGELFF
TGTGCCAGCAGCTTATGGCGGGAGTCTGTCGGGGAGCTGTTTTTT
>TRBJ1-1|TRBD1|.|TRBV28
CASSPPGQGVEAFF
TGTGCCAGCAGCCCCCCGGGACAGGGGGTGGAAGCTTTCTTT
>TRBJ2-1|TRBD2|.|TRBV19
CASSAKRELVVNEQFF
TGTGCCAGTAGCGCCAAGCGGGAGCTCGTGGTAAATGAGCAGTTCTTC
>TRBJ2-3|TRBD2|.|TRBV28
CASSLVASGGTDTQYF
TGTGCCAGCAGTTTGGTGGCTAGCGGGGGGACAGATACGCAGTATTTT
>TRBJ1-1|.|.|TRBV6-4
CASSEPQNTEAFF
TGTGCCAGCAGTGAACCACAGAACACTGAAGCTTTCTTT
>TRBJ1-5|.|.|TRBV5-1
CASSPNSNQPQHF
TGCGCCAGCAGCCCCAATAGCAATCAGCCCCAGCATTTT
>TRBJ2-3|.|.|TRBV6-1
CASSEYLARDTQYF
TGTGCCAGCAGTGAGTACCTAGCGCGAGATACGCAGTATTTT
>TRBJ1-6|.|few|TRBV4-1
CASSPPVSGSPLHF
TGCGCCAGCAGCCCCCCAGTGTCAGGTTCACCCCTCCACTTT
>TRBJ1-4|.|.|TRBV28
CASTPLGGRYEKLFF
TGTGCCAGCACCCCACTAGGGGGTAGGTATGAAAAACTGTTTTTT
>TRBJ2-7|TRBD1|few|TRBV6-6
CASTEGQGGYF
TGTGCCAGCACCGAGGGACAGGGTGGGTACTTC
>TRBJ2-7|.|.|TRBV18
CASSPSIGQPTNPYEQYF
TGTGCCAGCTCACCATCCATAGGACAGCCGACAAACCCCTACGAGCAGTACTTC
>TRBJ1-2|.|.|TRBV6-5
CASSYPGRGYTF
TGTGCCAGCAGTTACCCAGGTCGTGGCTACACCTTC
>TRBJ2-3|TRBD2|.|TRBV19
CASSKGGGGTDTQYF
TGTGCCAGTAGTAAGGGCGGGGGGGGCACAGATACGCAGTATTTT
>TRBJ2-3|TRBD2|.|TRBV4-3
CASSQRRLGTRRGGFADTQYF
TGCGCCAGCAGCCAGCGAAGACTGGGTACAAGGCGGGGGGGCTTCGCAGATACGCAGTATTTT
>TRBJ2-1|TRBD2|.|TRBV7-3
CASSFGTELAGGLRDEQFF
TGTGCCAGCAGCTTTGGGACGGAACTAGCGGGAGGGCTCAGGGATGAGCAGTTCTTC
>TRBJ1-2|.|.|TRBV5-6
CASSSMGLNYGYTF
TGTGCCAGCAGCTCGATGGGACTGAACTATGGCTACACCTTC
>TRBJ2-1|TRBD2|.|TRBV2
CASSPSGAVYNEQFF
TGTGCCAGCAGTCCAAGCGGGGCCGTCTACAATGAGCAGTTCTTC
>TRBJ1-3|.|few|TRBV28
CASSSPGAGNTIYF
TGTGCCAGCAGTTCACCAGGGGCTGGAAACACCATATATTTT
>TRBJ2-7|TRBD1|.|TRBV25-1
CASSESGQEYEQYF
TGTGCCAGCAGTGAATCGGGACAGGAGTACGAGCAGTACTTC
>TRBJ1-3|.|.|TRBV7-2
CASSLGPDRQRGNTIYF
TGTGCCAGCAGCTTAGGCCCGGACCGACAGCGCGGAAACACCATATATTTT
>TRBJ2-1|.|.|TRBV29-1
CSASSQVTSYNEQFF
TGCAGCGCCTCGTCACAGGTTACCTCCTACAATGAGCAGTTCTTC
>TRBJ1-6|.|.|TRBV9
CASSVVWDMDSPLHF
TGTGCCAGCAGCGTAGTATGGGACATGGATTCACCCCTCCACTTT
>TRBJ2-3|.|.|TRBV5-1
CASSLDGEASTDTQYF
TGCGCCAGCAGCTTGGATGGGGAGGCTAGCACAGATACGCAGTATTTT
>TRBJ1-3|.|.|TRBV7-2
CASSLDSYSGNTIYF
TGTGCCAGCAGCTTGGACAGTTACTCTGGAAACACCATATATTTT
>TRBJ2-7|.|.|TRBV9
CASSVAGASYEQYF
TGTGCCAGCAGCGTAGCTGGGGCTTCCTACGAGCAGTACTTC
>TRBJ2-7|.|.|TRBV10-3
CATGQSYEQYF
TGTGCCACCGGACAGAGCTACGAGCAGTACTTC
>TRBJ1-1|.|few|TRBV6-5
CASTLNKGTEAFF
TGTGCCAGCACCCTAAATAAGGGGACTGAAGCTTTCTTT
>TRBJ2-5|.|.|TRBV5-1
CASSFQGTNLQETQYF
TGCGCCAGCAGCTTCCAGGGGACGAACCTTCAAGAGACCCAGTACTTC
>TRBJ2-5|TRBD2|.|TRBV7-9
CSSSSPGGETQYF
TGTTCCAGCAGCTCACCGGGAGGAGAGACCCAGTACTTC
>TRBJ1-5|.|few|TRBV5-8
CASSLRGRNQPQHF
TGTGCCAGCAGCTTAAGGGGCAGAAATCAGCCCCAGCATTTT
>TRBJ2-7|TRBD2|once|TRBV5-6
CASSEWSGGSRVGAYEQYF
TGTGCCAGCAGCGAATGGAGCGGCGGGAGTCGAGTTGGGGCCTACGAGCAGTACTTC
>TRBJ2-7|TRBD2|.|TRBV19
CATRLAGDLSYEQYF
TGTGCCACTCGACTAGCGGGAGATCTATCCTACGAGCAGTACTTC
>TRBJ2-7|.|few|TRBV4-1
CASSPRVPQYF
TGCGCCAGCAGCCCGAGGGTTCCGCAGTACTTC
>TRBJ1-2|TRBD1|.|TRBV7-2
CATSRGGMDYGYTF
TGTGCCACTTCACGAGGGGGCATGGACTATGGCTACACCTTC
>TRBJ1-2|TRBD1|.|TRBV7-9
CASSLAGTGALIYGYTF
TGTGCCAGCAGCTTAGCGGGAACAGGGGCGTTAATTTATGGCTACACCTTC
>TRBJ2-3|TRBD2|.|TRBV4-3
CASSQDRGEGGRDTQYF
TGCGCCAGCAGCCAAGATCGAGGGGAGGGAGGGAGAGATACGCAGTATTTT
>TRBJ2-5|.|.|TRBV20-1
CSAPQVGEQYF
TGCAGTGCTCCCCAGGTCGGGGAGCAGTACTTC
>TRBJ2-1|TRBD2|.|TRBV7-2
CASSLVGLAGGPYNEQFF
TGTGCCAGCAGCTTAGTTGGGCTAGCGGGGGGTCCCTACAATGAGCAGTTCTTC
>TRBJ1-1|TRBD1|.|TRBV4-3
CASSQDPQGDNTEAFF
TGCGCCAGCAGCCAAGACCCTCAGGGGGACAACACTGAAGCTTTCTTT
>TRBJ1-5|.|.|TRBV11-2
CASSGGRPGQPQHF
TGTGCCAGCAGCGGAGGAAGGCCCGGTCAGCCCCAGCATTTT
>TRBJ2-5|.|once|TRBV7-9
CASSFARGEETQYF
TGTGCCAGCAGCTTTGCGCGGGGTGAAGAGACCCAGTACTTC
>TRBJ1-2|TRBD1|.|TRBV4-3
CASSPTPGQGIYGYTF
TGCGCCAGCAGCCCCACTCCGGGACAGGGGATCTATGGCTACACCTTC
>TRBJ1-2|.|.|TRBV28
CASSFRGVNGYTF
TGTGCCAGCAGTTTCCGGGGAGTAAATGGCTACACCTTC
>TRBJ2-7|TRBD2|.|TRBV6-6
CASSQRLAQYF
TGTGCCAGCAGTCAGAGACTAGCTCAGTACTTC
>TRBJ1-5|TRBD1|few|TRBV28
CASSSRTGGQRPQHF
TGTGCCAGCAGCTCCCGGACAGGTGGACAGCGGCCCCAGCATTTT
>TRBJ2-5|.|.|TRBV7-3
CASSLGGQGLETQYF
TGTGCCAGCAGCTTGGGGGGGCAAGGGCTAGAGACCCAGTACTTC
>TRBJ2-2|TRBD2|once|TRBV6-1
CASSVGGGTGELFF
TGTGCCAGCAGTGTGGGGGGGGGCACCGGGGAGCTGTTTTTT
>TRBJ2-7|TRBD1|.|TRBV6-1
CASSEVRQGQGEQYF
TGTGCCAGCAGTGAAGTTCGACAGGGGCAGGGCGAGCAGTACTTC
>TRBJ1-2|.|few|TRBV30
CAAQGLPGGYTF
TGTGCCGCCCAGGGCCTGCCCGGGGGCTACACCTTC
>TRBJ2-5|.|.|TRBV19
CATKGGETQYF
TGTGCCACCAAAGGGGGAGAGACCCAGTACTTC
>TRBJ1-2|.|.|TRBV6-1
CASSEGAGGIYGYTF
TGTGCCAGCAGTGAAGGGGCAGGAGGGATCTATGGCTACACCTTC
>TRBJ2-7|.|.|TRBV6-5
CASSPGDTPVGEQYF
TGTGCCAGCAGTCCGGGAGATACTCCCGTTGGGGAGCAGTACTTC
>TRBJ1-2|TRBD1|few|TRBV19
CASRTGDRGYTF
TGTGCCAGTAGGACAGGGGATCGCGGCTACACCTTC
>TRBJ2-3|TRBD2|.|TRBV29-1
CSVWVGLASDTQYF
TGCAGCGTTTGGGTGGGACTAGCGTCAGATACGCAGTATTTT
>TRBJ2-5|TRBD1|.|TRBV18
CASSQGTGAQETQYF
TGTGCCAGCTCTCAGGGGACAGGGGCGCAAGAGACCCAGTACTTC